Listed here is a single T cell receptor (beta chain). Its matching antigen is unknown. This specimen comes from a study of early T cells in non-severe SARS-CoV-2 infection. Study findings and constraints: VDJdb matching, biased toward anti-spike CD8 responses, missed private and CD4 specificities.

Individual cDNA molecules received unique molecular identifiers. Via MiXCR, TCRdb re-called the 5' RACE reads, giving one row per CDR3 protein. The data show about 73,000 distinct CDR3 sequences, 12% to 15% seen once. There are 14 residues in the CDR3. Trimming took 5 bases from V and 11 from J; bases not matched to a gene: 9. The receptor comes from an adult who was a healthcare worker with PCR-confirmed SARS-CoV-2 infection or an uninfected control (not recorded which). V is TRBV12-3 or TRBV12-4 and J is TRBJ2-5; 12 bases line up with TRBD2. Specimen: whole blood. The CDR3 nucleotides read TGTGCCAGCAGTGGTCAACTAGCGGGGGGCTTTCAGTACTTC. The encoded protein is CASSGQLAGGFQYF.